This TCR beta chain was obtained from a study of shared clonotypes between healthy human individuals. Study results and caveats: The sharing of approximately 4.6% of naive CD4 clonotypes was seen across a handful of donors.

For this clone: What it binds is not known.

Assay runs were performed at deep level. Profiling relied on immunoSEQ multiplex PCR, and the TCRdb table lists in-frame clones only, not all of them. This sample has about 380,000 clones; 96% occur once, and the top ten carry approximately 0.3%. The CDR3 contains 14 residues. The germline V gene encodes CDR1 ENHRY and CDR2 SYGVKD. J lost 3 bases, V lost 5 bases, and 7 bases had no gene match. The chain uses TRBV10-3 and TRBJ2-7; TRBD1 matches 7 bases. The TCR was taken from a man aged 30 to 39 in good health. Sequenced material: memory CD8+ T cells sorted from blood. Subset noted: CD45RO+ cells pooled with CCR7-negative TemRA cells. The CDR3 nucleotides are TGTGCCATCAGTCCTCCCGGGACAGTCTACGAGCAGTACTTC. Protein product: CAISPPGTVYEQYF.